The present T cell receptor beta chain was sequenced within a study of cytomegalovirus exposure and HLA in healthy donors. Study results and limitations: Analysis was carried out at a later point, and it linked a missense DCLRE1C variant to TCR beta V- and J-gene trimming. The classifier reportedly diagnosed cytomegalovirus status with high specificity and sensitivity. Prior analysis indicated that the majority of TCR beta V segments exhibited productivity approximately 87% or approximately 30% of the time.

About this clone: What it binds is unknown.

The CDR3 is 13 residues long. V lost 3 bases and J lost 2, with 4 bases in between. Germline CDR1 is MNHNS and CDR2 is SASEGT. PCR used 60 Vbeta primers and 13 Jbeta primers. Using immunoSEQ multiplex PCR, the repertoire was profiled, and TCRdb retains in-frame clones only, with some absent. This listing includes 100,000 to 150,000 clones. Sample: PBMCs. V usage is TRBV6-1 and J usage is TRBJ2-2, with no clear D. The sequence was collected from a woman aged 40-49 years in good health and CMV-seronegative. This chain's CDR3 is CASSDPNTGELFF. The CDR3 coding sequence is TGTGCCAGCAGTGACCCAAACACCGGGGAGCTGTTTTTT.